This T cell receptor (beta chain) was recorded in a study of T cell responses to AZD1222 COVID-19 vaccine. Study-wide results and caveats: Spike was spanned by vaccine-associated CD4 TCRs, with dominance at 160-218 and 743-854. Receipt of two AZD1222 doses was followed by a rise in Spike-specific TCR breadth and depth. The repertoires were collected only after the peak T cell response.

About this clone: The antigen is unknown.

The assay was immunoSEQ multiplex PCR, and TCRdb's table has in-frame clones only and misses some. The profile shows fewer than 90,000 clones, almost 90% of them singletons. The receptor comes from an adult who received the AZD1222 COVID-19 vaccine. Material: peripheral blood, obtained 28 days after the second AZD1222 dose.

The CDR3 nucleotides read TGTGCCAGCAGTTTCAGGTCCGGCGGGGAGCTGTTTTTT. Protein: CASSFRSGGELFF. The chain combines TRBV12-3 or TRBV12-4 with TRBJ2-2, with D hard to call. V was shortened by 3 bases and J by 7 bases, with 9 bases between the two germline ends. This CDR3 is built from 13 residues.